This T cell receptor beta chain was identified in a study of blood T cells in healthy people across ages. General study points: Unsorted PBMCs blocked a conclusive comparison of naive and antigen-experienced cells.

The CDR3 totals 15 residues. Germline V gene data show CDR1 as SGHDN and CDR2 as FVKESK. Primed by a sample-barcoded 5' primer and a J-beta primer mix, a second PCR proceeded for about 6 to 12 cycles. TCRdb redid the calling of the 5' RACE reads with MiXCR, one entry per CDR3 protein. The table has 750,000 to 850,000 distinct CDR3 sequences, approximately 25% seen once. In regard to this clonotype: Its antigen is as yet unknown. An end of the junction does not agree with germline; a read error may underlie this.

The same sample was also used in a study of T cells of mothers and their children. From that paper: A second PCR was performed with the M1S primer. This primer added sample barcodes and 2-4 random nucleotides.

The chain joins TRBV14 to TRBJ2-5; D remains ambiguous. Sequencing input: blood. This clonotype originated in a boy aged 5-17 years in good health. This CDR3 reads CASSQDATEQGTQYF. CDR3 sequence (DNA): TGTGCCAGCAGCCAAGATGCGACCGAGCAAGGGACCCAGTACTTC.